The 14 T cell receptor beta chains below were found in one sample sequenced in a study of beta chain features in type 1 diabetes. Expressed TCRB transcripts were sequenced because the isolated RNA had all been reverse transcribed beforehand. Method: immunoSEQ multiplex PCR; TCRdb's copy keeps in-frame clones and lacks some. Of fewer than 500,000 clones in the sample, about 14% were seen once. Sequencing used naive CD4+ T cells from blood. The receptors shown here come from a young man in good health.

The chain links TRBV9 to TRBJ1-6, with TRBD1 matching over 7 bases. Germline loops: CDR1 SGDLS, CDR2 YYNGEE. With 2 bases clipped from V and 7 bases from J, the junction kept 3 bases outside the gene matches. CDR3 length: 14 amino acids. CDR3 protein: CASSVPGGNSPLHF. CDR3 bases: TGTGCCAGCAGCGTCCCAGGGGGGAATTCACCCCTCCACTTT.

With regard to this clone: Other DNA sequences in this specimen translate into the identical CDR3. The chain employs TRBV7-9 and TRBJ2-2, with 7 bases lining up with TRBD1. Trimming removed 4 bases from V and 0 bases from J; junction bases left unmatched: 5. CDR1 SEHNR and CDR2 FQNEAQ come from the germline V gene (reference sequence). The CDR3 contains 16 residues. CDR3 residues: CASSSGQFANTGELFF. DNA for the CDR3: TGTGCCAGCAGCTCGGGACAGTTCGCGAACACCGGGGAGCTGTTTTTT.

The chain combines TRBV6-5 with TRBJ2-5; D unclear. CDR1 MNHEY and CDR2 SVGAGI come from the germline V gene. V dropped 2 bases and J dropped 5 bases, with 6 bases sitting between them. This CDR3 spans 12 amino acids. The CDR3 protein is CASSYRDETQYF. The CDR3 bases are TGTGCCAGCAGTTACCGAGATGAGACCCAGTACTTC.

CDR3 amino acids: CASSRQGGRNQPQHF. CDR3 DNA: TGTGCCAGCAGCCGACAGGGGGGTCGCAATCAGCCCCAGCATTTT. This chain links TRBV6-5 with TRBJ1-5; 9 nucleotides line up with TRBD1. The ends lost 6 bases at V and 2 bases at J; junction bases unmatched: 5. The CDR3 consists of 15 residues. Germline values: CDR1 MNHEY, CDR2 SVGAGI.

The rearrangement joins TRBV6-5 to TRBJ1-5; no clear D. Germline assignment: CDR1 MNHEY and CDR2 SVGAGI. This CDR3 is built from 13 residues. The V end lost 2 bases, the J end lost 3 bases, and 5 bases lay between the germline ends. The CDR3 loop is CASSYNPNQPQHF. In nucleotides, the CDR3 is TGTGCCAGCAGTTACAACCCCAATCAGCCCCAGCATTTT.

The chain is built from TRBV30 and TRBJ2-1; D gene uncertain. Germline V lookup: CDR1 GTSNPN, CDR2 SVGIG (reference sequence). CDR3 length: 10 residues. V was trimmed by 7 bases and J by 9 bases, leaving 10 bases between them. The CDR3, as DNA: TGTGCCTCCGAGGTTGCTGAGCAGTTCTTC. It encodes CASEVAEQFF. The full variable domain, its missing parts supplied by reference TRBV30 and TRBJ2-1, is SQTIHQWPATLVQPVGSPLSLECTVEGTSNPNLYWYRQAAGRGLQLLFYSVGIGQISSEVPQNLSASRPQDRQFILSSKKLLLSDSGFYLCASEVAEQFFGPGTRLTVL.

This chain connects TRBV6-5 to TRBJ2-5; 10 nucleotides match TRBD1. CDR3 length: 15 amino acids. In germline, CDR1 is MNHEY, CDR2 SVGAGI. V shed 5 bases, J shed 4 bases, and the junction held 7 bases outside the gene matches. The CDR3 loop reads CASSPTRTGGETQYF. For the CDR3, the DNA is TGTGCCAGCAGTCCTACCCGGACAGGGGGAGAGACCCAGTACTTC.

This clone showed up just a few times. The V gene is TRBV4-3, the J gene TRBJ2-2, with 8 bases matching TRBD1. The CDR3 is 16 residues long. The J segment lost 7 bases and the V segment lost 1 base, leaving 8 bases of the junction unmatched. The germline V gene encodes CDR1 LGHNA and CDR2 YSLEER. CDR3 loop: CASSQVQGAGGGELFF. The CDR3 region has the DNA TGCGCCAGCAGCCAAGTTCAGGGGGCCGGCGGCGGGGAGCTGTTTTTT.

V usage is TRBV29-1 and J usage is TRBJ1-1; D is unclear. The germline V and J ends were trimmed by 7 bases and 0 bases, with 9 bases remaining between them. The CDR3 runs 12 residues. In germline, CDR1 is SQVTM, CDR2 ANQGSEA. The CDR3, as DNA: TGCAGCGGAGGTTTCATGAACACTGAAGCTTTCTTT. Protein product: CSGGFMNTEAFF.

The rearrangement uses TRBV27 and TRBJ2-4; 9 bases agree with TRBD1. Germline loops: CDR1 MNHEY, CDR2 SMNVEV (reference sequence). This CDR3 has 13 residues. Losses at the gene ends were 6 bases for V and 9 bases for J; bases not matched to a gene: 6. The CDR3 region has the DNA TGTGCCAGCAGCTACAGGGGGCGAGGCATTCAGTACTTC. It codes for CASSYRGRGIQYF.

The V and J genes are TRBV6-5 and TRBJ2-7, with 9 bases matching TRBD2. The CDR3 consists of 16 residues. Germline CDR1 is MNHEY and CDR2 is SVGAGI. The J segment lost 4 bases and the V segment lost 2 bases, leaving 9 bases of the junction unmatched. The DNA of the CDR3 is TGTGCCAGCAGTTACGGTCTGTCTAGCGGGGTTTACGAGCAGTACTTC. Translated, it gives CASSYGLSSGVYEQYF.

The V call is TRBV7-6, the J call TRBJ2-5, with a tentative D call TRBD2 (5 bases). Germline V gene sequence: CDR1 SGHVS, CDR2 FNYEAQ. This CDR3 has 14 residues. Deletions cut 5 bases from V and 5 bases from J, with 15 bases between. The CDR3: CASSLPYGKETQYF. The CDR3 DNA reads TGTGCCAGCAGCCTACCCTACGGGAAGGAGACCCAGTACTTC.

This rearrangement joins TRBV5-4 to TRBJ2-6; the D gene is possibly TRBD2 (5 bases). The CDR3 spans 15 residues. Trimming cost V 0 bases and J 12 bases, with 16 bases left between them. CDR1 SGHNT and CDR2 YYREEE come from the germline V gene (reference sequence). CDR3 DNA: TGTGCCAGCAGCTTGGGAGGTAGCGAGGATTTCGTCCTGACTTTC. Encoded protein: CASSLGGSEDFVLTF.

The chain couples TRBV18 to TRBJ2-5, with D uncertain. Trimming shortened V by 6 bases and J by 5 bases, and 10 bases separated the two germline ends. The CDR3 spans 12 residues. CDR1 is KGHSH and CDR2 is LQKENI in the germline V gene. The CDR3: CASSPTSETQYF. DNA of the CDR3: TGTGCCAGCTCTCCTACCTCGGAGACCCAGTACTTC.